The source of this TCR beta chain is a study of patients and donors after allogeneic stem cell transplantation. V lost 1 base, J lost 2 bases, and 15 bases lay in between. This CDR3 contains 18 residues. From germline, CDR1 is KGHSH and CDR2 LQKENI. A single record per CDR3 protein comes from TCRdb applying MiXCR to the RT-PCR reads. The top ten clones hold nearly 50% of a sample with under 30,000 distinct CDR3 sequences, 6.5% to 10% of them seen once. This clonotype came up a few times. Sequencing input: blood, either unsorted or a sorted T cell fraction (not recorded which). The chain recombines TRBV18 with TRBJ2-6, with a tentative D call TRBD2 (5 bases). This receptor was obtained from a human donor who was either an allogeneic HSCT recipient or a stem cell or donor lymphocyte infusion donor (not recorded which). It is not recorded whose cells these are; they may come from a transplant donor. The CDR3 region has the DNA TGTGCCAGCTCACCACAAGGACCGGGAATCCCTGGGGCCAACGTCCTGACTTTC. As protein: CASSPQGPGIPGANVLTF. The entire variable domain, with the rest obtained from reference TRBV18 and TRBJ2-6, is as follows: NAGVMQNPRHLVRRRGQEARLRCSPMKGHSHVYWYRQLPEEGLKFMVYLQKENIIDESGMPKERFSAEFPKEGPSILRIQQVVRGDSAAYFCASSPQGPGIPGANVLTFGAGSRLTVL.